This TCR beta chain was captured in a study of blood T cell repertoires in COVID-19. In this sample, this clone turned up a few times. Libraries were prepared by immunoSEQ multiplex PCR; TCRdb keeps only in-frame clonotypes and omits some of them. The sample includes approximately 280,000 clones, about nine tenths of them seen just once. The sequence derives from a woman between 18 and 30 years old who had recovered from COVID-19. Sequencing input: PBMCs or T cells enriched from blood (not recorded which).

CDR3 residues: CASSYRQGGGYTF. CDR3 DNA: TGTGCCAGCAGTTACCGACAGGGCGGTGGCTACACCTTC. The chain recombines TRBV6-6 with TRBJ1-2; TRBD1 matches at 7 bases. Germline CDR1 MNHNY, CDR2 SVGAGI (reference sequence). This CDR3 has 13 residues. Trimming at V came to 2 bases and at J to 7 bases, leaving 4 bases not matched to a gene.